This T cell receptor beta chain is drawn from a study of beta chain features in type 1 diabetes. Study results and limitations: Cells that show high TCR expression could be over-represented by cDNA sequencing. Type 1 diabetes patients showed a moderate but significant shortening of TCRB CDR3s in all four CD4+ subsets.

A remark on this clone: Its specificity is unknown.

The isolated RNA, all of it, was reverse transcribed, so expressed TCRB transcripts were what got sequenced. Assay used: immunoSEQ multiplex PCR; TCRdb lists only in-frame clones, some missing. The sample has 810,000 or so clones, roughly 15% seen once. Sequenced: naive CD4+ T cells from blood. This receptor was identified in a woman aged 18-29 years in good health.

The CDR3 nucleotides read TGTGCCAGCAGTGCCATTTTTGGGGACTTATCTTTCTTC. Its protein is CASSAIFGDLSFF. V usage is TRBV2 and J usage is TRBJ2-1, with D possibly matching TRBD2 (6 bases). Germline values: CDR1 SNHLY, CDR2 FYNNEI. The CDR3 is 13 amino acids. The V end lost 4 bases, the J end lost 16 bases, and 20 bases lay between the germline ends.